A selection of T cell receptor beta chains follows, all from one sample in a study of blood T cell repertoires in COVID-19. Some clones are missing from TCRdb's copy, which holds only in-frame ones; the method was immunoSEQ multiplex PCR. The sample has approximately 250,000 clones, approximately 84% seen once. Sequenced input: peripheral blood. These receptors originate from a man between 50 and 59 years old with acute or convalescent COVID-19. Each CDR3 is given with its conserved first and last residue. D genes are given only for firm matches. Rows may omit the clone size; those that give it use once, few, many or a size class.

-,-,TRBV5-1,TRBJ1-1,CASSLPPWGENTEAFF,TGCGCCAGCAGCTTGCCCCCCTGGGGAGAGAACACTGAAGCTTTCTTT
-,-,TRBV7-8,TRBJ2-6,CASSLAPSFGANVLTF,TGTGCCAGCAGCTTAGCTCCCTCCTTTGGGGCCAACGTCCTGACTTTC
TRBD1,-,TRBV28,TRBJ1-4,CASRPVIQGAHEKLFF,TGTGCCAGCAGACCAGTGATACAGGGGGCTCATGAAAAACTGTTTTTT
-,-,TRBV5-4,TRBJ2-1,CASSLDRGSYNEQFF,TGTGCCAGCAGCCTCGACCGGGGGAGCTACAATGAGCAGTTCTTC
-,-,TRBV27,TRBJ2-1,CASGRALRDEQFF,TGTGCCAGCGGCAGGGCCCTTCGCGATGAGCAGTTCTTC
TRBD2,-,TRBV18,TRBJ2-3,CASSPLTSGGSRTDTQYF,TGTGCCAGCTCACCACTCACTAGCGGGGGGTCCCGCACAGATACGCAGTATTTT
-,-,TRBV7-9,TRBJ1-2,CASSAGTNYGYTF,TGTGCCAGCAGTGCAGGGACTAACTATGGCTACACCTTC
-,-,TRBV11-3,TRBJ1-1,CASSLVTQGGTEAFF,TGTGCCAGCAGCTTAGTGACACAGGGTGGCACTGAAGCTTTCTTT
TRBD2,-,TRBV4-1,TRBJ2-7,CASSLRTSGGPSPYEQYF,TGCGCCAGCAGCCTCCGGACTAGCGGGGGACCTTCCCCTTACGAGCAGTACTTC
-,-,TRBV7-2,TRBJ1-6,CASSPSQGISPLHF,TGTGCCAGCAGCCCCTCGCAGGGCATTTCACCCCTCCACTTT
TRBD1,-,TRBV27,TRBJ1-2,CASSSRGANYGYTF,TGTGCCAGCAGCAGCAGGGGGGCGAACTATGGCTACACCTTC
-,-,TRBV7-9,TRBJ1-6,CASSSFDRVYSPLHF,TGTGCCAGCAGCTCCTTCGACCGGGTATATTCACCCCTCCACTTT
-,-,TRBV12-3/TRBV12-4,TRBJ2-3,CASGLNGGNTQYF,TGTGCCAGCGGATTAAACGGAGGAAATACGCAGTATTTT
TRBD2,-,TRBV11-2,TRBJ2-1,CASTSLGGGPVGEQFF,TGTGCCAGCACCTCATTGGGGGGAGGGCCGGTGGGTGAGCAGTTCTTC
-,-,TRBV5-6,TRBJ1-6,CASKTGPSSYNSPLHF,TGTGCCAGCAAGACAGGCCCAAGCTCCTATAATTCACCCCTCCACTTT
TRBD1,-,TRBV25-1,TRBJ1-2,CASSARDRGGYTF,TGTGCCAGCAGTGCCCGGGACAGAGGTGGCTACACCTTC
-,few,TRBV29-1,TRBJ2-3,CSVVGTRVGPDTQYF,TGCAGCGTTGTGGGGACTCGGGTCGGTCCAGATACGCAGTATTTT
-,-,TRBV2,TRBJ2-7,CASTEGHHEQYF,TGTGCCAGCACTGAGGGACATCACGAGCAGTACTTC
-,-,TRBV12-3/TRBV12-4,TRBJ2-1,CASLQGHYNEQFF,TGTGCCAGTTTACAGGGCCATTACAATGAGCAGTTCTTC
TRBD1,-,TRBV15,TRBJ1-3,CATSRDFLSRTGRNTIYF,TGTGCCACCAGCAGAGATTTTCTTTCCCGGACAGGGAGAAACACCATATATTTT
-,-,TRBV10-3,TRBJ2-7,CAISDRRSSYEQYF,TGTGCCATCAGTGACCGAAGGAGCTCCTACGAGCAGTACTTC
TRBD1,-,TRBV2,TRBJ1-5,CASSNTGVQPQHF,TGTGCCAGCAGTAACACAGGGGTTCAGCCCCAGCATTTT
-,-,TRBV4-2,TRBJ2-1,CASRFLLSGVGDEQFF,TGTGCCAGCAGATTCCTTCTTAGCGGTGTGGGGGATGAGCAGTTCTTC